Presented here are 14 T cell receptor beta chains from one specimen sequenced in a study of cytomegalovirus exposure and HLA in healthy donors. Use of 60 Vbeta and 13 Jbeta primers characterized the PCR. Libraries were prepared by immunoSEQ multiplex PCR; TCRdb keeps only in-frame clonotypes and omits some of them. The sample yields approximately 200,000 clones, almost 85% seen once. The sample comprised PBMCs. The receptors were sampled from a boy between 10 and 17 years old in good health and CMV-seronegative.

The genes are TRBV10-3 and TRBJ1-2; the match to TRBD1 covers 7 bases. V shed 3 bases, J shed 5 bases, and the junction held 18 bases outside the gene matches. The CDR3 is 18 amino acids. The germline CDR1 and CDR2 sequences are ENHRY and SYGVKD. DNA of the CDR3: TGTGCCATCAGTGAACCCCCCGGGGCCCGACAGGGAGGATATGGCTACACCTTC. This translates into CAISEPPGARQGGYGYTF.

A single count supports this clone. J is TRBJ2-2 and V is TRBV10-3; tentatively, D is TRBD2 (5 bases). Per the germline V gene, CDR1 is ENHRY and CDR2 is SYGVKD. CDR3 length equals 14 residues. V was trimmed by 7 bases and J by 5 bases, leaving 14 bases between them. In DNA, the CDR3 is TGTGCCATCACGGGCAGGCCGGGAACCGGGGAGCTGTTTTTT. Protein: CAITGRPGTGELFF.

The J gene is TRBJ2-7, the V gene TRBV6-5, with TRBD2 identical over 14 bases. The CDR3 runs to 15 residues. The germline V gene encodes CDR1 MNHEY and CDR2 SVGAGI. With 5 bases clipped from V and 7 bases from J, the junction kept 7 bases outside the gene matches. The CDR3: CASSRGLAGVKEQYF. In nucleotides, the CDR3 is TGTGCCAGCAGTCGGGGACTAGCGGGAGTTAAAGAGCAGTACTTC.

The chain joins TRBV2 to TRBJ1-5; tentatively, D is TRBD1 (5 bases). V was shortened by 6 bases and J by 6 bases, with 12 bases between the two germline ends. Germline CDR1 and CDR2: SNHLY and FYNNEI. The CDR3 is 13 amino acids. CDR3 loop: CASRRSGGQPQHF. The CDR3 DNA follows: TGTGCCAGCAGACGCTCGGGGGGTCAGCCCCAGCATTTT.

This clone has just one count. The rearrangement uses TRBV9 and TRBJ2-7; weak D call: TRBD1 (5 bases). The CDR3 sequence is 12 residues long. Between the trimmed V and J ends, which lost 3 bases and 5 bases, there was a span of 9 bases. Germline V gene sequence: CDR1 SGDLS, CDR2 YYNGEE. The CDR3 reads CASSADSHEQYF. The CDR3 coding sequence is TGTGCCAGCAGCGCAGACAGTCACGAGCAGTACTTC.

The chain recombines TRBV11-2 with TRBJ1-2; D perhaps matches TRBD1 (6 bases). Germline V gene sequence: CDR1 SGHAT, CDR2 FQNNGV. V lost 2 bases, J lost 4 bases, and 8 bases lay in between. This CDR3 comprises 13 residues. CDR3 loop: CASSLIRGYGYTF. The CDR3 bases are TGTGCCAGCAGCTTAATCAGGGGCTATGGCTACACCTTC.

The rearrangement uses TRBV7-9 and TRBJ1-1; 7 positions agree with TRBD1. The germline V gene has CDR1 SEHNR and CDR2 FQNEAQ (reference sequence). This CDR3 is 15 amino acids long. V lost 3 bases to trimming and J lost 1 base; unmatched junction nucleotides: 5. CDR3 DNA sequence: TGTGCCAGCAGCTTTACTCAGGGGGGGAACACTGAAGCTTTCTTT. Protein product: CASSFTQGGNTEAFF.

The chain employs TRBV5-6 and TRBJ1-4; 10 nucleotides line up with TRBD1. The V gene end was trimmed by 3 bases and the J gene end by 3 bases; junction bases not matched to a gene: 8. The length of the CDR3 is 17 residues. Germline V gene data show CDR1 as SGHDT and CDR2 as YYEEEE. The CDR3 reads CASSYRDRGRANEKLFF. CDR3 DNA sequence: TGTGCCAGCAGCTACCGGGACAGGGGCAGGGCTAATGAAAAACTGTTTTTT.

V gene TRBV5-4 combines with J gene TRBJ2-3, with unresolved D. The germline V gene encodes CDR1 SGHNT and CDR2 YYREEE (reference sequence). The germline V and J ends were trimmed by 0 bases and 6 bases, with 14 bases remaining between them. The CDR3 totals 15 residues. DNA for the CDR3: TGTGCCAGCAGCTTGGGGTCCACCCCCGGTGATACGCAGTATTTT. Its protein is CASSLGSTPGDTQYF.

J is TRBJ1-3 and V is TRBV9; 8 positions agree with TRBD1. Unmatched junction bases numbered 2, after V lost 0 bases and J lost 0 bases. CDR1 is SGDLS, CDR2 YYNGEE, per germline. The CDR3 length is 16 residues. CDR3 coding DNA: TGTGCCAGCAGCGTAGAGACAGGGGCCTCTGGAAACACCATATATTTT. This codes for CASSVETGASGNTIYF.

The rearrangement joins TRBV5-4 to TRBJ2-1; D is undetermined. This CDR3 comprises 13 residues. Per germline, CDR1 SGHNT and CDR2 YYREEE (reference sequence). Trimming took 4 bases from V and 8 from J, leaving 13 bases between them. The CDR3, as DNA: TGTGCCAGCAGCCCGTTGGCACGGGATGAGCAGTTCTTC. The encoded protein is CASSPLARDEQFF.

This chain connects TRBV11-2 to TRBJ1-1; 7 nucleotides align to TRBD1. The germline V gene encodes CDR1 SGHAT and CDR2 FQNNGV. The ends lost 2 bases at V and 7 bases at J; junction bases unmatched: 4. The CDR3 spans 13 residues. The CDR3, as DNA: TGTGCCAGCAGCTTACAAAGGACAGGTGAAGCTTTCTTT. As protein: CASSLQRTGEAFF.

The chain employs TRBV2 and TRBJ2-1; TRBD2 aligns across 8 bases. The CDR3 consists of 15 residues. Trimming at V came to 5 bases and at J to 2 bases, leaving 5 bases not matched to a gene. Per the germline V gene, CDR1 is SNHLY and CDR2 is FYNNEI. The CDR3 nucleotides are TGTGCCAGCAGTCGCGGGGGGACAACCTACAATGAGCAGTTCTTC. This gives the protein CASSRGGTTYNEQFF.

V and J are TRBV28 and TRBJ1-2; D might be TRBD1 (5 bases). The CDR3 totals 11 residues. Germline values: CDR1 MDHEN, CDR2 SYDVKM. V shed 7 bases and J shed 7 bases, with 10 bases lying between them. CDR3 loop: CASMMGLGYTF. As DNA, the CDR3 is TGTGCCAGCATGATGGGGCTTGGCTACACCTTC.